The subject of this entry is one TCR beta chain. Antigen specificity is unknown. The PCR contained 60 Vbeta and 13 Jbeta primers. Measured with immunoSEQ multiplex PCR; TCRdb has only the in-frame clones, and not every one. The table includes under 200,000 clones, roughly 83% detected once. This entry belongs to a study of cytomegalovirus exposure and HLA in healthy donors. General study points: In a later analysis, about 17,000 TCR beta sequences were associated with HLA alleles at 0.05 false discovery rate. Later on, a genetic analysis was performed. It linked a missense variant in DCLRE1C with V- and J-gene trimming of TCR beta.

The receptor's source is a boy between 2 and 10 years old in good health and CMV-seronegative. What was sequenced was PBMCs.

The CDR3 reads CATSIIREGLNEQFF. As DNA, the CDR3 is TGTGCCACCAGCATAATCCGGGAGGGCCTCAATGAGCAGTTCTTC. The J gene is TRBJ2-1, the V gene TRBV15; 8 nucleotides agree with TRBD2. Trimming removed 4 bases from V and 6 bases from J; junction bases left unmatched: 8. CDR3 length: 15 residues. Germline V gene data show CDR1 as LNHNV and CDR2 as YYDKDF (reference sequence).